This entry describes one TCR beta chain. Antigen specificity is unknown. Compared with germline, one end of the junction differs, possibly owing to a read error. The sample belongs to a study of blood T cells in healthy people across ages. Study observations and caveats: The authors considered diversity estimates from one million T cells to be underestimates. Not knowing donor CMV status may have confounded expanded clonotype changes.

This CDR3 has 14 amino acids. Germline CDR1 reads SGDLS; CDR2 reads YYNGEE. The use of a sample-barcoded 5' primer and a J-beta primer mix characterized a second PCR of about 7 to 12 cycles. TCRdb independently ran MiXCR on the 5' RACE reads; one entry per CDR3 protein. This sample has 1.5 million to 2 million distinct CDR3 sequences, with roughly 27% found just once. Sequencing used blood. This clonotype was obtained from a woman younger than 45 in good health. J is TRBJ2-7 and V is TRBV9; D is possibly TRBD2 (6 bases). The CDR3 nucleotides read TGTGCCAGCGGCGTAGGTACGGGAGCAGGCGAGCAGTACTTC. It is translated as CASGVGTGAGEQYF.